The 24 T cell receptor beta chains reported below all come from one sample, sequenced in a study of breast tumors, draining lymph nodes, adjacent tissues. TCRdb analysed the multiplex PCR reads with MiXCR anew, one entry per CDR3 protein. The sample yields around 50,000 distinct CDR3 sequences, 23% seen once. The sequenced material came from breast tumor tissue. The receptors shown here come from a female donor with breast cancer. Some clones in this sample may be carry-over from other donors' samples.

This clonotype has at least ten counts. This chain connects TRBV6-1 to TRBJ2-3; 8 bases are shared with TRBD2. Looked up from germline, CDR1 is MNHNS and CDR2 is SASEGT. After removal of 6 bases from V and 1 base from J, the junction contained 9 bases not matched to a gene. The CDR3 is 16 residues long. In nucleotides, the CDR3 is TGTGCCAGCAGAGGCTTACTAGCGGTTGGCACAGATACGCAGTATTTT. It translates to CASRGLLAVGTDTQYF.

Remarks on this clonotype: Given a much more abundant clone one base away, this may be a read error. The rearrangement uses TRBV6-1 and TRBJ2-7; 10 bases map to TRBD1. This CDR3 region has 15 residues. CDR1 and CDR2 from the germline V gene are MNHNS and SASEGT. CDR3 bases: TGTGCCGGCAGTGACCCCGGGACAGGGGCAGGCGAGCAGTACTTC. Translated, it gives CAGSDPGTGAGEQYF.

Many counts were recorded for this clonotype. J is TRBJ1-3 and V is TRBV18; D gene unclear. Looked up from germline, CDR1 is KGHSH and CDR2 is LQKENI. The V end lost 4 bases, the J end lost 2 bases, and 6 bases lay between the germline ends. The CDR3 extends over 13 amino acids. CDR3 bases: TGTGCCAGCTCACTCGCCACTGGAAACACCATATATTTT. Its protein product is CASSLATGNTIYF.

The chain joins TRBV28 to TRBJ2-5; 8 positions match TRBD1. CDR1 and CDR2 from the germline V gene are MDHEN and SYDVKM. The CDR3 spans 14 residues. Losses at the gene ends were 5 bases for V and 5 bases for J; bases not matched to a gene: 7. CDR3 bases: TGTGCCAGCAGTCCTCGGACAGGGTGGGAGACCCAGTACTTC. Translated: CASSPRTGWETQYF.

This clonotype was detected ten times or more. This chain connects TRBV19 to TRBJ1-2, with a tentative D call TRBD1 (6 bases). V was pared by 7 bases and J by 8 bases, with 26 bases between. Germline V gives CDR1 LNHDA, CDR2 SQIVND (reference sequence). CDR3 length equals 16 residues. The CDR3 DNA reads as TGTGCCAGTACCCCAACTGCGGAGGGGGACCGCCAGGGCTACACCTTC. Amino acid sequence: CASTPTAEGDRQGYTF.

Details on this clonotype: A much larger clone sits a single nucleotide away, making a read error possible. The V and J genes are TRBV10-3 and TRBJ1-2, with D possibly matching TRBD1 (6 bases). Per the germline V gene, CDR1 is ENHRY and CDR2 is SYGVKD. The CDR3 is made up of 14 amino acids. The CDR3 sequence: CATKFTGSNYDYTF. CDR3 nucleotides: TGTGCCACCAAATTTACAGGGTCCAACTATGACTACACCTTC.

This clonotype was counted at least ten times. The chain recombines TRBV19 with TRBJ1-5; TRBD1 matches at 8 bases. The junction had 14 bases not matched to a gene; V was cut back by 3 bases and J by 7 bases. The CDR3 length is 17 residues. Germline V gene lookup returns CDR1 LNHDA and CDR2 SQIVND (reference sequence). CDR3 sequence: CASSITGPQGANQPQHF. The CDR3 DNA is TGTGCCAGTAGTATTACGGGGCCCCAGGGGGCCAACCAGCCCCAGCATTTT.

This clonotype appeared many times. The rearrangement uses TRBV5-1 and TRBJ2-5, with TRBD1 identical over 7 bases. Germline-derived CDR1 and CDR2 are SGHRS and YFSETQ. The CDR3 has 15 residues. V lost 2 bases and J lost 4; bases outside the gene matches: 8. CDR3 loop: CASSFTGVRLETQYF. The CDR3 coding sequence is TGCGCCAGCAGCTTCACAGGGGTTCGTTTAGAGACCCAGTACTTC.

As regards this clonotype: A much more abundant neighbour one base away suggests this may be a read error. The chain links TRBV19 to TRBJ1-5; D is unclear. CDR3 length: 15 amino acids. The germline V gene encodes CDR1 LNHDA and CDR2 SQIVND (reference sequence). The CDR3 DNA follows: TGTGCCAGAAGTATTTTCCGGGAGGTGCGTCAGCCCCAGCATTTT. It codes for CARSIFREVRQPQHF.

This clonotype was observed a few times. The CDR3 DNA follows: TGTGCCAGCTCACCAAGTATGTCAAGGGACACCGGGGAGCTGTTTTTT. This sequence encodes CASSPSMSRDTGELFF. V is TRBV18 and J is TRBJ2-2; D gene ambiguous. The CDR3 contains 16 residues. Germline CDR1 is KGHSH and CDR2 is LQKENI. V lost 2 bases to trimming and J lost 3 bases, with 13 bases between them.

This clonotype came up many times. This chain joins TRBV15 and TRBJ2-4, with D tentatively TRBD1 (5 bases). This CDR3 spans 13 amino acids. Germline CDR1 is LNHNV and CDR2 is YYDKDF (reference sequence). Trimming took off 8 bases at V and 6 bases at J, with 14 bases between the two ends. CDR3 nucleotides: TGTGCCACCTCAAACAGGTCGGCAAACATTCAGTACTTC. Residues: CATSNRSANIQYF.

This clonotype was recorded at least ten times. The V gene is TRBV20-1, the J gene TRBJ1-2; D perhaps matches TRBD1 (6 bases). Trimming shortened V by 1 base and J by 4 bases, and 19 bases separated the two germline ends. The CDR3 length is 16 residues. Germline CDR1 DFQATT, CDR2 SNEGSKA (reference sequence). The CDR3 DNA reads TGCAGTGCTAGAGTTTACAGGGATGGTTATGGCTATGGCTACACCTTC. Its translation: CSARVYRDGYGYGYTF.

This clonotype was recorded many times. This chain joins TRBV12-3 or TRBV12-4 and TRBJ2-5; perhaps TRBD1 as D (5 bases). This CDR3 is 15 amino acids long. Trimming took 2 bases from V and 5 from J, leaving 15 bases between them. This CDR3 reads CASSLKGHIRETQYF. CDR3 bases: TGTGCCAGCAGTTTAAAGGGGCACATTAGGGAGACCCAGTACTTC.

This clonotype was recorded many times. The chain recombines TRBV27 with TRBJ1-2; 7 bases align to TRBD1. V shed 3 bases and J 1 base; nucleotides not matched to a gene: 11. The germline gives CDR1 MNHEY, CDR2 SMNVEV (reference sequence). The CDR3 runs to 17 residues. CDR3 DNA: TGTGCCAGCAGTTTCCCACGGGGGGGACAGATTAACTATGGCTACACCTTC. It codes for CASSFPRGGQINYGYTF.

In its sample, this clonotype was seen many times. The genes are TRBV12-3 or TRBV12-4 and TRBJ1-4; D gene ambiguous. The ends were cut back, 5 bases at V and 0 bases at J, with 10 bases in the middle. This CDR3 is 15 amino acids long. The CDR3: CASSQTQATNEKLFF. The DNA of the CDR3 is TGTGCCAGCAGTCAGACTCAGGCAACTAATGAAAAACTGTTTTTT.

This clonotype was detected only once. The junction departs from germline at one end; a sequencing error may be responsible. This rearrangement joins TRBV29-1 to TRBJ2-5, with D possibly being TRBD2 (6 bases). Germline V gives CDR1 SQVTM, CDR2 ANQGSEA. The CDR3 has 13 residues. The CDR3 DNA reads TGCAGCGTTGCAGGAGGGAGACAAGGGACCCAGTACTTC. Its protein product is CSVAGGRQGTQYF.

On this clonotype itself: Possible read error: a much larger clone is one base away. V gene TRBV11-2 combines with J gene TRBJ2-3, with D maybe TRBD1 (6 bases). The length of the CDR3 is 14 residues. Germline CDR1 is SGHAT and CDR2 is FQNNGV. CDR3 DNA sequence: TGTGACAGCAGCTTGGTTTTGGGGGCGCATACGCAGTATTTT. Amino acid sequence: CDSSLVLGAHTQYF.

There are many counts of this clonotype. The J gene is TRBJ2-2, the V gene TRBV19; 7 nucleotides align to TRBD1. J gave up 4 bases and V 6 bases, and 8 bases lay outside the gene matches. CDR1 is LNHDA, CDR2 SQIVND, per germline (reference sequence). This CDR3 contains 15 residues. The CDR3 DNA is TGTGCCAGTAGCCCCGCCGCAGGGGGCACCGGGGAGCTGTTTTTT. Translating gives CASSPAAGGTGELFF.

Remarks on this clonotype: A read error is possible here, since a much larger clone lies one base away. The chain carries TRBV11-1 and TRBJ2-7; D is unclear. The CDR3 sequence is 15 residues long. Germline CDR1 is SGHAT and CDR2 is FQDESV (reference sequence). Trimming shortened V by 3 bases and J by 2 bases, and 14 bases separated the two germline ends. As DNA, the CDR3 is TGTGCCAGCAGCTTCGGCGGTTGGGCACCCTACGAGCAGTACTTC. Translated: CASSFGGWAPYEQYF.

This clonotype is large in the sample. The chain couples TRBV7-9 to TRBJ2-7; 7 positions match TRBD1. V gave up 5 bases and J gave up 0 bases; unmatched junction bases: 4. The CDR3 length is 14 residues. Germline lookup yields CDR1 SEHNR and CDR2 FQNEAQ (reference sequence). The CDR3 sequence is CASSHRDSSYEQYF. The CDR3 DNA reads TGTGCCAGCAGCCATCGGGACAGCTCCTACGAGCAGTACTTC.

At least ten counts were recorded for this clonotype. The chain combines TRBV5-1 with TRBJ2-7; no clear D gene. With 2 bases removed from V and 1 base from J, the gap between germline ends came to 16 bases. CDR1 is SGHRS and CDR2 is YFSETQ in the germline V gene. The CDR3 has 16 residues. DNA for the CDR3: TGCGCCAGCAGCTTCCCCACCGGCAGGACGTCCTACGAGCAGTACTTC. Translating gives CASSFPTGRTSYEQYF. The full variable domain, in which reference TRBV5-1 and TRBJ2-7 provide the parts outside the CDR3, is KAGVTQTPRYLIKTRGQQVTLSCSPISGHRSVSWYQQTPGQGLQFLFEYFSETQRNKGNFPGRFSGRQFSNSRSEMNVSTLELGDSALYLCASSFPTGRTSYEQYFGPGTRLTVT.

Ten or more counts support this clonotype. The V call is TRBV19, the J call TRBJ1-2, with TRBD1 matching 8 bases. After removal of 4 bases from V and 4 bases from J, the junction contained 2 bases not matched to a gene. The germline V gene has CDR1 LNHDA and CDR2 SQIVND (reference sequence). This CDR3 contains 13 residues. The CDR3 coding sequence is TGTGCCAGTAGTAATGGACAGGGCTATGGCTACACCTTC. Translating it yields CASSNGQGYGYTF.

A word on this clonotype: This could be a read error, since a much larger clone is one nucleotide away. The CDR3 carries no conserved terminal phenylalanine or tryptophan, so it likely arises from a read error. The J gene is TRBJ1-5, the V gene TRBV6-1; TRBD1 aligns across 7 bases. Per the germline V gene, CDR1 is MNHNS and CDR2 is SASEGT. The CDR3 totals 16 residues. The V and J ends lost 6 bases and 1 base, in that order; junction bases with no gene match: 9. The DNA of the CDR3 is TGTGCCAGCAGCTTGACAGGGTTCCTGAGCAATCAGCCCCAGCATCTT. It is translated as CASSLTGFLSNQPQHL.

The rearrangement joins TRBV9 to TRBJ2-3, with D possibly matching TRBD2 (7 bases). V shed 1 base and J shed 8 bases, with 17 bases lying between them. The CDR3 loop spans 15 amino acids. Germline V lookup: CDR1 SGDLS, CDR2 YYNGEE. In DNA form, the CDR3 reads TGTGCCAGCAGCGTAAATACGGGGGGCTTGGTTACGCAGTATTTT. This sequence encodes CASSVNTGGLVTQYF.